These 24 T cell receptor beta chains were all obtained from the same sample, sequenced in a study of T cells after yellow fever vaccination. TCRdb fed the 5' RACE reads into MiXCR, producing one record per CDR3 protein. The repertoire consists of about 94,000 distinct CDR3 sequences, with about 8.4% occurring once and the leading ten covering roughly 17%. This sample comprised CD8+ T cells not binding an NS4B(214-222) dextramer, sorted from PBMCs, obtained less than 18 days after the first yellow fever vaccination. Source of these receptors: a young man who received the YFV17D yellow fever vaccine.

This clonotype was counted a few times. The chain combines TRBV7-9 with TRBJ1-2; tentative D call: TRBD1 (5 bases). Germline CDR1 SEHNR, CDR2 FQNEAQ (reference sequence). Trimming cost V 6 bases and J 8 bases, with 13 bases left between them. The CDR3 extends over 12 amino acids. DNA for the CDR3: TGTGCCAGCAGGTGGCAGGGCGGCGGCTACACCTTC. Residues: CASRWQGGGYTF.

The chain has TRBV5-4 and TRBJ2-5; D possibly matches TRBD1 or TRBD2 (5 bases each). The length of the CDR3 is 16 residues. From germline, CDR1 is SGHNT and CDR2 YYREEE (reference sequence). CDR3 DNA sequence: TGTTCCACGAGGGTAAAAACCGAGGGGCTCCAAGAGACCCAGTACTTC. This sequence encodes CSTRVKTEGLQETQYF.

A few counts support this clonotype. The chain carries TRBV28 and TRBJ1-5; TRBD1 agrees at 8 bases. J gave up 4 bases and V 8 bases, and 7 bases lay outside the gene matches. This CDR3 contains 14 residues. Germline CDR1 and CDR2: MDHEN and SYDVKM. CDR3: CASSRDRLNQPQHF. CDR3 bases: TGTGCCAGCTCCCGGGACAGGCTGAATCAGCCCCAGCATTTT.

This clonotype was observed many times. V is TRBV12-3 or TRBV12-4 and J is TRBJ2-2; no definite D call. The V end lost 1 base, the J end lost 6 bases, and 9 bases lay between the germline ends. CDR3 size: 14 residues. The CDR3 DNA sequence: TGTGCCAGCAGTTTAGTGGGATCGGCCGGGGAGCTGTTTTTT. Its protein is CASSLVGSAGELFF.

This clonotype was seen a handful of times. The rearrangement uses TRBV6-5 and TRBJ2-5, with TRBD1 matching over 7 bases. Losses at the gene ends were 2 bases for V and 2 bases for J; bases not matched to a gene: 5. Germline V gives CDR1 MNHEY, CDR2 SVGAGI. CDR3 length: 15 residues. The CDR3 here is CASSYRRQGQETQYF. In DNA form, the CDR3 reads TGTGCCAGCAGTTACAGACGACAGGGACAAGAGACCCAGTACTTC.

CDR3 DNA: TGTGCCAGCAGCCAACTTATAAGGGGGCGACGTATCACAGATACGCAGTATTTT. Its translation is CASSQLIRGRRITDTQYF. The chain is built from TRBV3-1 and TRBJ2-3; 7 nucleotides align to TRBD1. J lost 2 bases, V lost 2 bases, and 13 bases had no gene match. This CDR3 spans 18 amino acids. Germline CDR1 and CDR2: LGHDT and YNNKEL (reference sequence).

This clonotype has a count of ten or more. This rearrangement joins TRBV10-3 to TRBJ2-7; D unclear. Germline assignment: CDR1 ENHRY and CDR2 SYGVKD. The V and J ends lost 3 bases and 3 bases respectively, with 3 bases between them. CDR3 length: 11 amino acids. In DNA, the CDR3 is TGTGCCATCAGTGACGGCTACGAGCAGTACGTC. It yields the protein CAISDGYEQYV.

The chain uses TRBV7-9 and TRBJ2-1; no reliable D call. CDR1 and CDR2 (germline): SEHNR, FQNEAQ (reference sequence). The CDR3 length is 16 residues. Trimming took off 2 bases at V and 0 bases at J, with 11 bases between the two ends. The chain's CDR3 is CASSLFESHSYNEQFF. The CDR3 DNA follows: TGTGCCAGCAGCTTATTCGAATCTCACTCCTACAATGAGCAGTTCTTC. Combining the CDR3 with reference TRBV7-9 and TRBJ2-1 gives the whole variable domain DTGVSQNPRHKITKRGQNVTFRCDPISEHNRLYWYRQTLGQGPEFLTYFQNEAQLEKSRLLSDRFSAERPKGSFSTLEIQRTEQGDSAMYLCASSLFESHSYNEQFFGPGTRLTVL.

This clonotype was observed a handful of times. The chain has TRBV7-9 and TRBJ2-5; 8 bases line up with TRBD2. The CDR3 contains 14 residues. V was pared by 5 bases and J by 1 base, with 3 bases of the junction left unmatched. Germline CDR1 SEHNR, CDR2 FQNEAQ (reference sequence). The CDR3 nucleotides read TGTGCCAGCAGCCCCGCGGGGGGCCAAGAGACCCAGTACTTC. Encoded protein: CASSPAGGQETQYF.

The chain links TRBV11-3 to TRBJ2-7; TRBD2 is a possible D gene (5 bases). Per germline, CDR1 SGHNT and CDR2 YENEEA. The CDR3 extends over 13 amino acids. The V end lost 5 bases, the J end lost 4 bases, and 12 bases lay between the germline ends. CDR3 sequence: CASSADGGYEQYF. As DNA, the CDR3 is TGTGCCAGCAGCGCGGACGGCGGGTACGAGCAGTACTTC.

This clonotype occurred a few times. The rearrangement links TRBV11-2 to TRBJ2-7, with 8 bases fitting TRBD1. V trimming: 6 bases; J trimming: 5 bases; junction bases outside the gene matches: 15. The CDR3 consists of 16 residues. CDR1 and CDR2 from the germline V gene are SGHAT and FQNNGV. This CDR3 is CASSPSSFDRGDEQYV. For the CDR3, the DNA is TGTGCCAGCAGTCCCAGTTCTTTCGACAGGGGAGACGAGCAGTACGTC.

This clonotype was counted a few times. Here the CDR3 reads CASSYREGYEQYV. DNA of the CDR3: TGCGCCAGCAGCTACCGGGAGGGCTACGAGCAGTACGTC. The rearrangement uses TRBV5-1 and TRBJ2-7, with 8 bases aligning to TRBD2. This CDR3 spans 13 amino acids. CDR1 and CDR2 (germline): SGHRS, YFSETQ. Trimming took 3 bases from V and 3 from J; bases not matched to a gene: 2.

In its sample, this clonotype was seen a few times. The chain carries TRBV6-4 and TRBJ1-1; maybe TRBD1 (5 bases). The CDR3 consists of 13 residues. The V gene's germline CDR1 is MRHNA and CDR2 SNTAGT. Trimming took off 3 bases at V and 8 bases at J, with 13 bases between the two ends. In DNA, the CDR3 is TGTGCCAGCAGTGAATGGGGGTCCTCCGAAGCTTTCTTT. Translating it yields CASSEWGSSEAFF.

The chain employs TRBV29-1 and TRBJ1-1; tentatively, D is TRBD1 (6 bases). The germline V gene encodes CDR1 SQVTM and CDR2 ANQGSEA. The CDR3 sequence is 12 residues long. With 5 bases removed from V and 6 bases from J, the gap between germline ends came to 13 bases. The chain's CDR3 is CSVPVRGPEAFF. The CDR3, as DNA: TGCAGCGTTCCTGTCAGGGGCCCTGAAGCTTTCTTT.

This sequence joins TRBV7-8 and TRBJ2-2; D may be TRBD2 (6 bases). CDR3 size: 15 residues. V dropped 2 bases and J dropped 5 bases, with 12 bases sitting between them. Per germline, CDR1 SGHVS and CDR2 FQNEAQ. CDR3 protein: CASSLFEGGTGELFF. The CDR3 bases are TGTGCCAGCAGCTTATTTGAGGGAGGAACCGGGGAGCTGTTTTTT.

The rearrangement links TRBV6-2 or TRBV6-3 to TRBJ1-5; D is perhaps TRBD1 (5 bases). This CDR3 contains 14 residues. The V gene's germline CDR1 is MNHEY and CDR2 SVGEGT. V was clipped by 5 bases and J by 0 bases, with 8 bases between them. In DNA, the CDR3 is TGTGCCAGCAGTAGGGACGGTAGCAATCAGCCCCAGCATTTT. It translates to CASSRDGSNQPQHF.

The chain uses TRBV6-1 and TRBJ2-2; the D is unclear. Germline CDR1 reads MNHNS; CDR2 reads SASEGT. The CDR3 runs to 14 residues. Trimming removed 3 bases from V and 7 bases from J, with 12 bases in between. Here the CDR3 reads CASSEWPSGGELFF. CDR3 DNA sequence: TGTGCCAGCAGTGAGTGGCCCTCCGGCGGGGAGCTGTTTTTT.

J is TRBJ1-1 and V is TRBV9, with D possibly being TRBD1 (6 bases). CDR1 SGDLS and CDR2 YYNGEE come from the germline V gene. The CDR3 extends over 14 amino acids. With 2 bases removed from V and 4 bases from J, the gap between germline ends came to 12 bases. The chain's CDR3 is CASSVGGGGTEAFF. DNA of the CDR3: TGTGCCAGCAGCGTGGGGGGAGGGGGCACTGAAGCTTTCTTT.

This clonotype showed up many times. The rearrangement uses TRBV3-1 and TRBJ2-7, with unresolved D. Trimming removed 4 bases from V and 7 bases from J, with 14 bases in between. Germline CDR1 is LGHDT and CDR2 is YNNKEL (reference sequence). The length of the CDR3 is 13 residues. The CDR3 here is CASSPSPFGEQYV. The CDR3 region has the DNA TGTGCCAGCAGCCCAAGTCCCTTTGGTGAGCAGTACGTC.

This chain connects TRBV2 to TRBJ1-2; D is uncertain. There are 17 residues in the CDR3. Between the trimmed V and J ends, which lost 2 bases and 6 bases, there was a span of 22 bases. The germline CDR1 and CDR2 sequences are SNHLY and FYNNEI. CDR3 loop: CASSEFPGTVGSDGYTF. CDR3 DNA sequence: TGTGCCAGCAGTGAATTTCCGGGCACCGTAGGGAGCGATGGCTACACCTTC.

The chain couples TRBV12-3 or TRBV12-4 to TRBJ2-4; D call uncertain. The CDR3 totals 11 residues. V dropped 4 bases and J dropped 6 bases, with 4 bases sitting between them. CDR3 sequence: CASSSGNIQYF. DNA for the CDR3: TGTGCCAGCAGTTCAGGAAACATTCAGTACTTC.

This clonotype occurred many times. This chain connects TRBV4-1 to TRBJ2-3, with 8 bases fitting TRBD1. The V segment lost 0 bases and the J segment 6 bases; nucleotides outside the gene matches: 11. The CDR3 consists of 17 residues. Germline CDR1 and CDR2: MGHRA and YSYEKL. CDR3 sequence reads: CASSQDLAGGLLDTQYF. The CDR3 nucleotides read TGCGCCAGCAGCCAAGATCTAGCAGGGGGCCTTCTGGATACGCAGTATTTT.

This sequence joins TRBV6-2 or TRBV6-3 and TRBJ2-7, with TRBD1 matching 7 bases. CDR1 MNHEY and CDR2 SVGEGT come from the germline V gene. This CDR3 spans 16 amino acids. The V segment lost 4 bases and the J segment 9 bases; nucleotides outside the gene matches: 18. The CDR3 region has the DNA TGTGCCAGCAGTTCCTTGACAGGGATAGGCCCTATCTGGCAGTACGTC. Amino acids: CASSSLTGIGPIWQYV.

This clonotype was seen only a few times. CDR3 sequence reads: CASSEVERYEQYF. The CDR3, as DNA: TGTGCCAGCAGTGAAGTTGAACGGTACGAGCAGTACTTC. The gene calls are TRBV6-1 and TRBJ2-7, with D uncertain. CDR3 length: 13 residues. From germline, CDR1 is MNHNS and CDR2 SASEGT. With 1 base removed from V and 4 bases from J, the gap between germline ends came to 8 bases.